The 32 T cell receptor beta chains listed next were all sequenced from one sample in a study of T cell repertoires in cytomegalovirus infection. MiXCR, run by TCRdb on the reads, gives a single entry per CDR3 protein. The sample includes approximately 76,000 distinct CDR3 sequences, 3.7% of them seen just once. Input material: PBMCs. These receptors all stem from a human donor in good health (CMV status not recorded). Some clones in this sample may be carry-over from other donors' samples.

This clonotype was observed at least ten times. The CDR3: CASSQEGQGAIGYTF. CDR3 coding DNA: TGTGCCAGCAGCCAAGAGGGGCAGGGGGCGATCGGCTACACCTTC. The gene calls are TRBV4-2 and TRBJ1-2, with 8 bases identical to TRBD1. Germline V lookup: CDR1 LGHNA, CDR2 YNFKEQ. Losses at the gene ends were 0 bases for V and 8 bases for J; bases not matched to a gene: 8. This CDR3 is 15 amino acids long.

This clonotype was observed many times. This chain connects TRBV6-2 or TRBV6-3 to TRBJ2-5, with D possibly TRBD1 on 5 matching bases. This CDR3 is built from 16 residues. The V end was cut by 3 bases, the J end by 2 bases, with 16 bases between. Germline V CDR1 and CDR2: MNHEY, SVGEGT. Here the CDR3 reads CASSYMVEGVQETQYF. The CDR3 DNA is TGTGCCAGCAGTTATATGGTGGAAGGGGTACAAGAGACCCAGTACTTC.

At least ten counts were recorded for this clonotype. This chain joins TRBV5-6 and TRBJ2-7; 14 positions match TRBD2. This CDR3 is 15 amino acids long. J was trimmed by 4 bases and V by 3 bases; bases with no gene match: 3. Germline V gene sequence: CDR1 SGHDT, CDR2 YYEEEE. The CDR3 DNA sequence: TGTGCCAGCAGCTCAGGGACTAGCGGGGGATACGAGCAGTACTTC. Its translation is CASSSGTSGGYEQYF.

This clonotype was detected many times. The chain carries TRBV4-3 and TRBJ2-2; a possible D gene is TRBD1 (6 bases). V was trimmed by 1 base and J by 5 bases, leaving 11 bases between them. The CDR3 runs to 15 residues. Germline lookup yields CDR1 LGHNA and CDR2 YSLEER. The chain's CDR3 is CASSQGGHVTGELFF. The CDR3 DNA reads TGCGCCAGCAGCCAAGGGGGACACGTAACCGGGGAGCTGTTTTTT.

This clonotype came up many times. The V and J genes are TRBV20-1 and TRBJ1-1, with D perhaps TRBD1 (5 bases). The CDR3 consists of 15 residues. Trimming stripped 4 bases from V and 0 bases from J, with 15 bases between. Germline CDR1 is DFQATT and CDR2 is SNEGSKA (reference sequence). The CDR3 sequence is CSAKSIRQMNTEAFF. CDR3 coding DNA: TGCAGTGCTAAGTCGATTCGACAGATGAACACTGAAGCTTTCTTT.

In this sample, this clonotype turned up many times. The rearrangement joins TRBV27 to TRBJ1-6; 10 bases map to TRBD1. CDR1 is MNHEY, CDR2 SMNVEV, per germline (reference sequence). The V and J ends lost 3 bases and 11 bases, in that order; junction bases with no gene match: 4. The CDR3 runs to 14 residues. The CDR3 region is CASSLGQGRTPLHF. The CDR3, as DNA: TGTGCCAGCAGTTTGGGACAGGGGAGGACACCCCTCCACTTT.

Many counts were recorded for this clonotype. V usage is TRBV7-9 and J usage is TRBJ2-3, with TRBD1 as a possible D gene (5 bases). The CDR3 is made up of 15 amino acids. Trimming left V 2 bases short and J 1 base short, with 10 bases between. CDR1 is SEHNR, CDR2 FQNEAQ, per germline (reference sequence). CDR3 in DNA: TGTGCCAGCAGCTTAAGGGGAAGGGGCACAGATACGCAGTATTTT. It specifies CASSLRGRGTDTQYF.

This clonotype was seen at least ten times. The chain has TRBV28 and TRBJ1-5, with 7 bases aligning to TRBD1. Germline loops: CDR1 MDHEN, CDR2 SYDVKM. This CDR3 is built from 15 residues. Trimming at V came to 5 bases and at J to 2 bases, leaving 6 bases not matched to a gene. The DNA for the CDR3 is TGTGCCAGCAGTCTTAGAACAGGGGGCAATCAGCCCCAGCATTTT. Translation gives CASSLRTGGNQPQHF.

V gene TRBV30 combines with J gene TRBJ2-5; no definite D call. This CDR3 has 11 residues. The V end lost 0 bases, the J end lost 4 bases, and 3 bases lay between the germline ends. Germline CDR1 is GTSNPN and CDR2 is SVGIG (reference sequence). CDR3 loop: CAWSVLETQYF. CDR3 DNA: TGTGCCTGGAGTGTTTTAGAGACCCAGTACTTC.

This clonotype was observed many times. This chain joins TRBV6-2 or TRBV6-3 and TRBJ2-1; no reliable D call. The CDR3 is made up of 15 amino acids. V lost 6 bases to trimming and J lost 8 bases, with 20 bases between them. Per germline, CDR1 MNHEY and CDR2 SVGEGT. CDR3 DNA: TGTGCCAGCAGCCGAAGCGCCGCATCCCGGCATGAGCAGTTCTTC. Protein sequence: CASSRSAASRHEQFF.

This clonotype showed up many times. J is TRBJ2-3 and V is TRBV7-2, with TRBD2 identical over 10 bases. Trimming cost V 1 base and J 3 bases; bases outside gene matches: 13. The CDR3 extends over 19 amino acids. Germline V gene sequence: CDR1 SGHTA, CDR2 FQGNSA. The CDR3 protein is CASSLELAGSPFGTDTQYF. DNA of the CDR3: TGTGCCAGCAGCTTAGAACTAGCGGGGTCCCCGTTTGGAACAGATACGCAGTATTTT.

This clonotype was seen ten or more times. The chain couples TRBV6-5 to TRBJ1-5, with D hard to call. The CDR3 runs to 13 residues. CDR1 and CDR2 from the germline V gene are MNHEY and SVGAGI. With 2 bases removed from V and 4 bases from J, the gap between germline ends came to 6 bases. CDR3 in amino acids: CASSYTFNQPQHF. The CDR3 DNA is TGTGCCAGCAGTTACACCTTTAATCAGCCCCAGCATTTT.

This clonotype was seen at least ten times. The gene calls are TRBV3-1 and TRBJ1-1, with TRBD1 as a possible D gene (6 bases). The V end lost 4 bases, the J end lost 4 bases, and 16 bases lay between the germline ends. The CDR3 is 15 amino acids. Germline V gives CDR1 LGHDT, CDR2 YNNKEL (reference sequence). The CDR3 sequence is CASSRLGGGFTEAFF. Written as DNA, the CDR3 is TGTGCCAGCAGCCGGCTAGGGGGGGGATTCACTGAAGCTTTCTTT. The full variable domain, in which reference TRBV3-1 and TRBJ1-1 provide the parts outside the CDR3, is DTAVSQTPKYLVTQMGNDKSIKCEQNLGHDTMYWYKQDSKKFLKIMFSYNNKELIINETVPNRFSPKSPDKAHLNLHINSLELGDSAVYFCASSRLGGGFTEAFFGQGTRLTVV.

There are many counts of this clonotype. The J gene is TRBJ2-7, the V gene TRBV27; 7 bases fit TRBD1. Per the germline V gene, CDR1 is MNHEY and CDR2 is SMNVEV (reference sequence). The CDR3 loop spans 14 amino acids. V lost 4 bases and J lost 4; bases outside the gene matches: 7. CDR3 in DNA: TGTGCCAGCAGTTCCCCGGGACAGATTTACGAGCAGTACTTC. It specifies CASSSPGQIYEQYF.

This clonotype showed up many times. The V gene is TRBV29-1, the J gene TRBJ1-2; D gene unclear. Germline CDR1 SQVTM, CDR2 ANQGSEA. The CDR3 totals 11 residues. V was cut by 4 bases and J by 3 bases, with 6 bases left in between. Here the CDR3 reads CSVAGYYGYTF. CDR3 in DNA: TGCAGCGTTGCAGGTTACTATGGCTACACCTTC.

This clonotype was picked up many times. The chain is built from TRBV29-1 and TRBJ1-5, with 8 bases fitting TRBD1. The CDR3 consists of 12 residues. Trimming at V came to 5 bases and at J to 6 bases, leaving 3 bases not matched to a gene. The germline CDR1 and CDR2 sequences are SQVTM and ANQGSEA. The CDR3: CSVRGQGQPQHF. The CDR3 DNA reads TGCAGCGTTCGCGGACAGGGTCAGCCCCAGCATTTT.

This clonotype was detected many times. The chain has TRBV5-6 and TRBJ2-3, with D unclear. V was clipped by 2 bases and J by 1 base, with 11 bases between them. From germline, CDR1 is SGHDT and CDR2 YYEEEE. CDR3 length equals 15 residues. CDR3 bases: TGTGCCAGCAGCTTCTTGACACCCGGCACAGATACGCAGTATTTT. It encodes CASSFLTPGTDTQYF.

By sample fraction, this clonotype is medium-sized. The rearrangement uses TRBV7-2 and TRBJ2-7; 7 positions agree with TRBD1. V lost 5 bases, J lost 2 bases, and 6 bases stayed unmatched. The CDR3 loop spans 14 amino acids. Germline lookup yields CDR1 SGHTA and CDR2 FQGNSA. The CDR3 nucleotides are TGTGCCAGCAGCAGGGACAGTACTACCTACGAGCAGTACTTC. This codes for CASSRDSTTYEQYF.

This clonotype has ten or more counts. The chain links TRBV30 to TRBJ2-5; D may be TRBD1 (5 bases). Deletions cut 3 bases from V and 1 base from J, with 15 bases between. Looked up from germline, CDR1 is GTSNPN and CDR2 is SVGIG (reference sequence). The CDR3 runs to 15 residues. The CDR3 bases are TGTGCCTGGAGAACAGGCCAAGCTATCCAAGAGACCCAGTACTTC. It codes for CAWRTGQAIQETQYF. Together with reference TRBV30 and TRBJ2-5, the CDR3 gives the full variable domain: SQTIHQWPATLVQPVGSPLSLECTVEGTSNPNLYWYRQAAGRGLQLLFYSVGIGQISSEVPQNLSASRPQDRQFILSSKKLLLSDSGFYLCAWRTGQAIQETQYFGPGTRLLVL.

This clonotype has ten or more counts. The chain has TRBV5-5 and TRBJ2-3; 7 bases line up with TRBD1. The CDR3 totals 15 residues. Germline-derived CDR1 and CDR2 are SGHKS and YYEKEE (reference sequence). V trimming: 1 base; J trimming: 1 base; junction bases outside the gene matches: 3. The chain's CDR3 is CASSLTGQGTDTQYF. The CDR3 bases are TGTGCCAGCAGCTTGACCGGACAGGGCACAGATACGCAGTATTTT. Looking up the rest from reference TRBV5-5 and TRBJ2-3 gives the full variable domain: DAGVTQSPTHLIKTRGQQVTLRCSPISGHKSVSWYQQVLGQGPQFIFQYYEKEERGRGNFPDRFSARQFPNYSSELNVNALLLGDSALYLCASSLTGQGTDTQYFGPGTRLTVL.

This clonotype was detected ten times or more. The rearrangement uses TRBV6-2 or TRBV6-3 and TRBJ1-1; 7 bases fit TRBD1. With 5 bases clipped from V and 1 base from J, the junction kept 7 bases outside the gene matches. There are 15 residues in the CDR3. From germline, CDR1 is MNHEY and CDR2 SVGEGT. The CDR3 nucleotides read TGTGCCAGCAGTGAAGCCGGGACAGCGAACACTGAAGCTTTCTTT. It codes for CASSEAGTANTEAFF.

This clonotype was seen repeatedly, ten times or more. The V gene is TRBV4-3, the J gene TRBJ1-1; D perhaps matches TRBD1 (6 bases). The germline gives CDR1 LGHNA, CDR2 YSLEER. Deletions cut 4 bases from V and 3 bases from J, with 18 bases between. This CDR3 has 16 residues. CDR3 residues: CASSPRGTGLDTEAFF. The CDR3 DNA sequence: TGCGCCAGCAGCCCGAGAGGTACAGGGCTGGACACTGAAGCTTTCTTT.

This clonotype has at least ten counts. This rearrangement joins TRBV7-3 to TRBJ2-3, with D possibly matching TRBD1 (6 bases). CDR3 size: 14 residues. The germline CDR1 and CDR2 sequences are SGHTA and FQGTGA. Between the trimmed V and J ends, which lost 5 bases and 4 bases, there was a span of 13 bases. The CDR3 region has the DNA TGTGCCAGCAGCCGATGGGACAAATCAGATACGCAGTATTTT. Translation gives CASSRWDKSDTQYF.

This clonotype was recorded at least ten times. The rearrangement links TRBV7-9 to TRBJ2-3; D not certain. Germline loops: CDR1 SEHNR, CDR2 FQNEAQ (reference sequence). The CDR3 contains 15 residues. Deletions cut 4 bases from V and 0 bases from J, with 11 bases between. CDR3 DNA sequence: TGTGCCAGCAGCTCCCTTATGGGGAGCACAGATACGCAGTATTTT. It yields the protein CASSSLMGSTDTQYF.

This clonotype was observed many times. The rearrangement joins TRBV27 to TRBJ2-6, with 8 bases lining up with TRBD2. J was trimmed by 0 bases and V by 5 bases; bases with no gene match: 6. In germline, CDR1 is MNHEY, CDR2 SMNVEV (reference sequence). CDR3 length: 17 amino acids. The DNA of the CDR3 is TGTGCCAGCAGTGGTAGCGGGGTTGGCTCTGGGGCCAACGTCCTGACTTTC. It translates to CASSGSGVGSGANVLTF. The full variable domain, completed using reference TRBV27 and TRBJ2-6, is EAQVTQNPRYLITVTGKKLTVTCSQNMNHEYMSWYRQDPGLGLRQIYYSMNVEVTDKGDVPEGYKVSRKEKRNFPLILESPSPNQTSLYFCASSGSGVGSGANVLTFGAGSRLTVL.

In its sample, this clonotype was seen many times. The CDR3 bases are TGTGCCAGCAGCTTATGGGGTACGAACTATGGCTACACCTTC. Translated: CASSLWGTNYGYTF. The chain links TRBV7-2 to TRBJ1-2; D is undetermined. The CDR3 runs 14 residues. V dropped 2 bases and J dropped 2 bases, with 9 bases sitting between them. Germline-derived CDR1 and CDR2 are SGHTA and FQGNSA.

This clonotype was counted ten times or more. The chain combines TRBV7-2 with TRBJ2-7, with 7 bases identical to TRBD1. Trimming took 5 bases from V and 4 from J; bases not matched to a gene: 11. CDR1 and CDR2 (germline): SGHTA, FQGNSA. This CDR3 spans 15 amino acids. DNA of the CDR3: TGTGCCAGCAGCCAAGCCGGGACAGATAAGTACGAGCAGTACTTC. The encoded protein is CASSQAGTDKYEQYF.

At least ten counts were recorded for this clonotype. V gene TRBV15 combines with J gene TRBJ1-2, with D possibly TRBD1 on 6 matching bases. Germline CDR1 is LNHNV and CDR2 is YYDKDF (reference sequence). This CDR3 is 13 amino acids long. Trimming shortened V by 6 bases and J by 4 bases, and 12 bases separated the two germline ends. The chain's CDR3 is CATRVTGGYGYTF. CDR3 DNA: TGTGCCACCAGAGTGACAGGCGGCTATGGCTACACCTTC. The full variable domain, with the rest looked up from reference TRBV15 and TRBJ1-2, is DAMVIQNPRYQVTQFGKPVTLSCSQTLNHNVMYWYQQKSSQAPKLLFHYYDKDFNNEADTPDNFQSRRPNTSFCFLDIRSPGLGDTAMYLCATRVTGGYGYTFGSGTRLTVV.

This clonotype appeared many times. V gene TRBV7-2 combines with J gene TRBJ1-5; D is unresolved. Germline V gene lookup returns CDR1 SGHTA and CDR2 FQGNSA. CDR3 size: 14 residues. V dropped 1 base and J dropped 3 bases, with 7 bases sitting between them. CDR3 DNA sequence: TGTGCCAGCAGCTTAGGGGCGGACAATCAGCCCCAGCATTTT. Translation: CASSLGADNQPQHF.

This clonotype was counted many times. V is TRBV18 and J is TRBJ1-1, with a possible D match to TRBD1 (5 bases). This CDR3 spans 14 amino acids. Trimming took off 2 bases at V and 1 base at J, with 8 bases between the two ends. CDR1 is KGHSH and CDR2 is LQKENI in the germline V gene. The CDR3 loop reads CASSPDGGNTEAFF. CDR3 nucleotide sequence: TGTGCCAGCTCACCAGATGGGGGGAACACTGAAGCTTTCTTT. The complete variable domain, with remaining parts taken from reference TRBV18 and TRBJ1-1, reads NAGVMQNPRHLVRRRGQEARLRCSPMKGHSHVYWYRQLPEEGLKFMVYLQKENIIDESGMPKERFSAEFPKEGPSILRIQQVVRGDSAAYFCASSPDGGNTEAFFGQGTRLTVV.

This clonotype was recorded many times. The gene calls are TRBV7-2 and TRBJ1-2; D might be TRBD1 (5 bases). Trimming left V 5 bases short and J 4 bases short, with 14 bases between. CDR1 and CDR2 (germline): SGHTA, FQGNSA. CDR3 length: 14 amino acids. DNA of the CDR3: TGTGCCAGCAGCATCCCGCAGGGCGTCTATGGCTACACCTTC. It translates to CASSIPQGVYGYTF.

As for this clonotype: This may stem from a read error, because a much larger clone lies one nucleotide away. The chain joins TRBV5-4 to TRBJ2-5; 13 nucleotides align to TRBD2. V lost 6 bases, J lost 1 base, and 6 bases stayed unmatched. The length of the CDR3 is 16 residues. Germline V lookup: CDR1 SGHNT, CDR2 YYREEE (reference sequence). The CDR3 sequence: CASTLRLAGGQETQYF. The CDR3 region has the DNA TGTGCCAGCACCTTACGACTAGCGGGGGGCCAAGAGACCCAGTACTTC.